These T cell receptor beta chains were read from a single sample in a study of blood T cell repertoires in COVID-19. Measured with immunoSEQ multiplex PCR; TCRdb has only the in-frame clones, and not every one. The sample lists some 31,000 clones; roughly 85% were seen once. The sample comprised peripheral blood. All receptors come from a human donor with acute or convalescent COVID-19. The donor label of this sample is uncertain. Both conserved end residues are part of each CDR3. The D gene is left open where the match is weak. Clone size appears in some rows only: once, few, many, or a class for an expanded clone.

clone size	J gene	V gene	D gene	CDR3 DNA	CDR3 protein
-	TRBJ1-1	TRBV23-1	TRBD1	TGCGCCAGCAGTCACACACAGGGGGTAAGGGGGAACATGAACACTGAAGCTTTCTTT	CASSHTQGVRGNMNTEAFF
few	TRBJ2-2	TRBV2	-	TGTGCCAGCAGCAACAGACAGTTGGGGACCGGGGAGCTGTTTTTT	CASSNRQLGTGELFF
-	TRBJ1-2	TRBV11-2	TRBD1	TGTGCCAGCAGTCCCGGGACAGGGGGGTATGGCTACACCTTC	CASSPGTGGYGYTF
-	TRBJ1-3	TRBV27	-	TGTGCCAGCAGTCTACAGGGAGGAAACACCATATATTTT	CASSLQGGNTIYF
-	TRBJ1-4	TRBV5-1	-	TGCGCCAGCAGCTTGACAGATCCCACTAATGAAAAACTGTTTTTT	CASSLTDPTNEKLFF
-	TRBJ2-3	TRBV18	TRBD2	TGTGCCAGCTCACCACTACTAGCGGGGGGCCTCACAGATACGCAGTATTTT	CASSPLLAGGLTDTQYF
-	TRBJ1-4	TRBV28	-	TGTGCCAGCAGTTTACCCCTGCTCTGGGGAGCTAATGAAAAACTGTTTTTT	CASSLPLLWGANEKLFF
-	TRBJ2-1	TRBV19	TRBD1	TGTGCCAGTAGTAACAACCTCGGACAGGTATATAATGAGCAGTTCTTC	CASSNNLGQVYNEQFF
-	TRBJ2-3	TRBV5-1	-	TGCGCCAGCAGCTCAGGGCAGGTCACAGATACGCAGTATTTT	CASSSGQVTDTQYF
-	TRBJ2-3	TRBV12-3/TRBV12-4	-	TGTGCCAGCACCCTCGAAGGCGGAACGCAGTATTTT	CASTLEGGTQYF
-	TRBJ1-6	TRBV9	TRBD1	TGTGCCAGCAGCGTGGGACAGGGAGGTTCACCCCTCCACTTT	CASSVGQGGSPLHF